This TCR beta chain was identified during a study of blood T cell repertoires in COVID-19. The wider study: The United States, Italy and Spain provided the acute and convalescent COVID-19 samples. Sources were T cells, B-cell-depleted T cells, or PBMCs; the material itself was cDNA or gDNA.

Participants spanned ages about 18 to 100 years and resided in about 24 US areas. Self-reported history from a screening survey and questionnaire set each donor's cohort. CDR3 length: 13 residues. The V and J ends lost 4 bases and 6 bases respectively, with 12 bases between them. CDR1 is SGHTA and CDR2 is FQGTGA in the germline V gene. TCRdb keeps only in-frame clones here, not all; method: immunoSEQ multiplex PCR. The profile shows 200,000 to 250,000 clones, under 90% of them singletons. The receptor's source is a man aged 60 to 75 who had recovered from COVID-19. V usage is TRBV7-3 and J usage is TRBJ1-1; D is ambiguous. The sequenced sample consisted of PBMCs or T cells enriched from blood (not recorded which). The CDR3 bases are TGTGCCAGCAGCTATAGCCGCCCCTCTGAAGCTTTCTTT. This sequence encodes CASSYSRPSEAFF.